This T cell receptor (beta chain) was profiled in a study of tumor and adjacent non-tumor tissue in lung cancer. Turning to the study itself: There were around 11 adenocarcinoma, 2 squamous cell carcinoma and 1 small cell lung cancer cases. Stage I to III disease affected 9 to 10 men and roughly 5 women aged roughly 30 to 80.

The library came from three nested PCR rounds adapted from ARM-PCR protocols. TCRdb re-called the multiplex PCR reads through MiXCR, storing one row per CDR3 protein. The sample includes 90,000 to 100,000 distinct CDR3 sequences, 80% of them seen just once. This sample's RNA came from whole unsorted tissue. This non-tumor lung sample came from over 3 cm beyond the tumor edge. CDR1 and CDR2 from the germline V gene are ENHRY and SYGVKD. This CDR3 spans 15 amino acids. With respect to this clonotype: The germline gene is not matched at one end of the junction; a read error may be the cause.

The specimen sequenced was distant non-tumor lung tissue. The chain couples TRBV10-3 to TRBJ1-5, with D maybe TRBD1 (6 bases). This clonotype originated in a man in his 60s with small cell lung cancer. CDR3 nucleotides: TGTGCTATCAGTGAGTCGCAGGACGGGGGCCAGCCCCAGCATTTT. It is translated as CAISESQDGGQPQHF.